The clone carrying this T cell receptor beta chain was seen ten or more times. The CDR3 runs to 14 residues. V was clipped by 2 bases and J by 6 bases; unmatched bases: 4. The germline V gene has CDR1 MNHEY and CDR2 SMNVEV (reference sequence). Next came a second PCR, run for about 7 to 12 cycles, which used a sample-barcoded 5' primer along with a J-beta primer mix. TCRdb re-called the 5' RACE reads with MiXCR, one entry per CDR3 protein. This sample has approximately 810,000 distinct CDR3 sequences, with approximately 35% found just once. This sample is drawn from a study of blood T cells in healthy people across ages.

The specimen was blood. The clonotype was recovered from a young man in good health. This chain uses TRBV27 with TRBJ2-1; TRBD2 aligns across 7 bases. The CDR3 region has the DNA TGTGCCAGCAGTTTAGCGGGGGAACTCAATGAGCAGTTCTTC. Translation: CASSLAGELNEQFF.